This TCR beta chain originates from a study of breast tumors, draining lymph nodes, adjacent tissues. Regarding the study as a whole: Luminal-like breast cancer showed significantly greater tumor-nontumor repertoire similarity than basal-like breast cancer did. Data fit most tumor T cells coming from lymph node, expanding in tumor. That most tumor T cells come from lymph nodes remained unproven. Tumors had less TCR diversity than lymph nodes, more than nontumor tissue.

Breast cancer patients provided tissue from their axillary draining lymph nodes. In this sample, this clonotype turned up a few times. Its antigen is currently unknown. TCRdb itself ran the multiplex PCR reads through MiXCR, one entry per CDR3 protein. Among approximately 210,000 distinct CDR3 sequences, 30% to 35% were seen once, and the ten largest hold approximately 3.3%. With 1 base clipped from V and 9 bases from J, the junction kept 8 bases outside the gene matches. The germline CDR1 and CDR2 sequences are LGHNA and YSLEER. The CDR3 has 15 residues. The rearrangement uses TRBV4-3 and TRBJ2-1; TRBD1 agrees at 8 bases. This receptor was identified in a female donor with breast cancer. Some clones in this sample may be carry-over from other donors' samples. Sample: axillary lymph node tissue. CDR3 loop: CASSQAGTGRGEQFF. The CDR3 nucleotides are TGCGCCAGCAGCCAAGCCGGGACAGGTCGTGGTGAGCAGTTCTTC.